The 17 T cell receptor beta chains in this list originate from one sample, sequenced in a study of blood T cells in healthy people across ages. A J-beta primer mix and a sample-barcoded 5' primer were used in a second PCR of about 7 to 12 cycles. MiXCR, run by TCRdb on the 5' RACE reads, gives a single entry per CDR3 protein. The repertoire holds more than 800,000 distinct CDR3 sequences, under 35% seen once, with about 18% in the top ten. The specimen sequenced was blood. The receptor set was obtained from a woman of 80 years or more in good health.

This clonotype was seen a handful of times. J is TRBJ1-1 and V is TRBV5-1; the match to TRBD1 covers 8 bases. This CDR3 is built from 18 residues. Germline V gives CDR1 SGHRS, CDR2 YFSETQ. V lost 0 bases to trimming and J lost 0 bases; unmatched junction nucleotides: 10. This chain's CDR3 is CASSLGQGRGLMNTEAFF. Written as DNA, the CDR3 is TGCGCCAGCAGCTTGGGCCAAGGCAGGGGGCTTATGAACACTGAAGCTTTCTTT.

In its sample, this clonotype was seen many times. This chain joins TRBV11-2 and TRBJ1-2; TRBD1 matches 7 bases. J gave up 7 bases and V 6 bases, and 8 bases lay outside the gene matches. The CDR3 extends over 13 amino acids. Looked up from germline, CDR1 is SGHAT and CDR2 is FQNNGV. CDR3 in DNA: TGTGCCAGCAGTTCGGACAGGCAGGGTGGCTACACCTTC. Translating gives CASSSDRQGGYTF.

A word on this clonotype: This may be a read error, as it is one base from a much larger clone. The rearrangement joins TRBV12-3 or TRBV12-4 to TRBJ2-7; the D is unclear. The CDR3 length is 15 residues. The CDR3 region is CASSLPGRNSYGQYF. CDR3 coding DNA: TGTGCCAGCAGCCTGCCGGGCAGGAACTCCTACGGGCAGTACTTC.

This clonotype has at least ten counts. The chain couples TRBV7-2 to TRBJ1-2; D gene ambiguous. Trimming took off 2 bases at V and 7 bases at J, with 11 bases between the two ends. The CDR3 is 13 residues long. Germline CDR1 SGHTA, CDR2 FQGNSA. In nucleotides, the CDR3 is TGTGCCAGCAGCTTAAAAGGGAATCGTGGCTACACCTTC. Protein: CASSLKGNRGYTF.

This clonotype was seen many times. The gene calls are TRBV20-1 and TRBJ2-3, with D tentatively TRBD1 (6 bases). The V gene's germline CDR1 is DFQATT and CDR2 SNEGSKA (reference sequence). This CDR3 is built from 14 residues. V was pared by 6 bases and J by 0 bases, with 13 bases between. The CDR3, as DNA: TGCAGTGCGCCCGGACAGCTAAGCACAGATACGCAGTATTTT. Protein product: CSAPGQLSTDTQYF.

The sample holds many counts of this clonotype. The CDR3 loop is CASSYSQPAIYEQYF. CDR3 in DNA: TGTGCCAGCAGTTACTCACAACCAGCGATCTACGAGCAGTACTTC. This sequence joins TRBV6-2 or TRBV6-3 and TRBJ2-7; no clear D. This CDR3 is 15 amino acids long. Between the trimmed V and J ends, which lost 0 bases and 3 bases, there was a span of 12 bases. Germline CDR1 and CDR2: MNHEY and SVGEGT.

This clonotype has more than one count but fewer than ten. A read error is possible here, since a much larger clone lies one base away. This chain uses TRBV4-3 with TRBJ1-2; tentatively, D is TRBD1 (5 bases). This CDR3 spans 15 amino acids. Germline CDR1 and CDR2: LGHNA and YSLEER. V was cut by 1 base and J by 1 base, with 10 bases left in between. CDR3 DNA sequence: TGCGCCAGCAGCCAAGGAGGGACGGATAACTATGGCTACACCTTC. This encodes CASSQGGTDNYGYTF.

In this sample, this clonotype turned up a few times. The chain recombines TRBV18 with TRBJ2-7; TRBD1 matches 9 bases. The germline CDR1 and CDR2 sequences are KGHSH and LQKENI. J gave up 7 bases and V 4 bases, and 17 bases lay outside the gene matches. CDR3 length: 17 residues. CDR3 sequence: CASSLTSRDRAYNEQYF. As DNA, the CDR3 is TGTGCCAGCTCACTAACCTCCCGGGACAGGGCCTACAATGAGCAGTACTTC.

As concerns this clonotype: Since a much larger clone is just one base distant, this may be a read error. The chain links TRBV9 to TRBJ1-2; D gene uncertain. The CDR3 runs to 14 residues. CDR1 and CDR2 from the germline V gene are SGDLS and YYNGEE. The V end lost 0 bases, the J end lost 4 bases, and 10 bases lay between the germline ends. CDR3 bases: TGTGCCAGCAGCGTAGCTGAGGAGGCCTATGGCTACACCTTC. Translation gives CASSVAEEAYGYTF.

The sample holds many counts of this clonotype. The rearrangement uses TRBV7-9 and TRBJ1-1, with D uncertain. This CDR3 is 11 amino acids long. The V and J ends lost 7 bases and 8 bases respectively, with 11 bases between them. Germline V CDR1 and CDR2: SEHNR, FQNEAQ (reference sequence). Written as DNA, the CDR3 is TGTGCCAGCACCTTGTCGGGAGAAGCTTTCTTT. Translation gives CASTLSGEAFF. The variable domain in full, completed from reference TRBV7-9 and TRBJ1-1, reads DTGVSQNPRHKITKRGQNVTFRCDPISEHNRLYWYRQTLGQGPEFLTYFQNEAQLEKSRLLSDRFSAERPKGSFSTLEIQRTEQGDSAMYLCASTLSGEAFFGQGTRLTVV.

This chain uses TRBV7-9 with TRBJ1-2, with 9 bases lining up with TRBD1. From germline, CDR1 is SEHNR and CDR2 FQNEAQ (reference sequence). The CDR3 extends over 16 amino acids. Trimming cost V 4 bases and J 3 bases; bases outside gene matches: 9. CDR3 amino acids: CASSSSDRGVHYGYTF. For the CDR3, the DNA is TGTGCCAGCAGCTCTTCGGACAGGGGAGTACACTATGGCTACACCTTC.

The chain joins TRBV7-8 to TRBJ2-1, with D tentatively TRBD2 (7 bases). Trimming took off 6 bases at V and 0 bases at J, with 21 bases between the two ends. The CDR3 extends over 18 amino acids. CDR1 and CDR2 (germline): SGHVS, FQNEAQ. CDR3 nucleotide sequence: TGTGCCAGCAGTCTTTCGAGGGGGGGGGGCCTCTCCTACAATGAGCAGTTCTTC. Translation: CASSLSRGGGLSYNEQFF.

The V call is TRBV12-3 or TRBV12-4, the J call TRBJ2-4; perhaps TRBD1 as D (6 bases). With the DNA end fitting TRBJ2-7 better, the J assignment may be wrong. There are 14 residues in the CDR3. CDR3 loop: CASSLITGRNEQYF. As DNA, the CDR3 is TGTGCCAGCAGTTTAATAACAGGGAGAAACGAGCAGTACTTC.

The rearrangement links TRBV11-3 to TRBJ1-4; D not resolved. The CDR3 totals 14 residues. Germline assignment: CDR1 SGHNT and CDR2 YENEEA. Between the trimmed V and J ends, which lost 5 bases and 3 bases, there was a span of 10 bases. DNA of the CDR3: TGTGCCAGCAGCAAAGACGTCTCTAATGAAAAACTGTTTTTT. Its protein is CASSKDVSNEKLFF.

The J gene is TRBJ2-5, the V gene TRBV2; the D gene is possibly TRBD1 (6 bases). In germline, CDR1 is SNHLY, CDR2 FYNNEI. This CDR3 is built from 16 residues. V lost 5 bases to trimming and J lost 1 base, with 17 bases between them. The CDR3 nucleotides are TGTGCCAGCAGTCCTCAGGGGCTACAATCCCAAGAGACCCAGTACTTC. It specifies CASSPQGLQSQETQYF.

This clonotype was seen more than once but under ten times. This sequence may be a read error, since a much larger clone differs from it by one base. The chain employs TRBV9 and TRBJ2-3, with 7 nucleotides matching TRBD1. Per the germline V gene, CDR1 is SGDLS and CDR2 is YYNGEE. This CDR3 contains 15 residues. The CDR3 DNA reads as TGTGCCAGCAGCGTAGCCCCCCAGGGGACAGATACGCGGTATTTT. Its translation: CASSVAPQGTDTRYF.

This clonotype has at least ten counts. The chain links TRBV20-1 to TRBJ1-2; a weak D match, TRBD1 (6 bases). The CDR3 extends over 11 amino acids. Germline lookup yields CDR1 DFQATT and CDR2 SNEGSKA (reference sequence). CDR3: CSLGTTGGYTF. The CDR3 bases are TGCAGCCTCGGGACAACTGGAGGCTACACCTTC.